A selection of T cell receptor beta chains follows, all from one sample in a study of shared clonotypes between healthy human individuals. TCRdb's copy holds only in-frame clones and misses some; the assay was immunoSEQ multiplex PCR. The table shows more than 2 million clones, with over 85% occurring only once. Sequences were obtained from naive CD8+ T cells from PBMCs. All receptors come from a man aged 18 to 29 in good health. Some clones in this sample may be carry-over from other donors' samples. CDR3s include the opening cysteine and the closing phenylalanine or tryptophan. The D gene is left open where the match is weak.

j_call,d_call,v_call,cdr3_aa
TRBJ1-2,NA,TRBV14,CASSQDRPTNYGYTF
TRBJ1-4,TRBD1,TRBV9,CASSGQGINEKLFF
TRBJ1-2,TRBD1,TRBV5-4,CASSWGPGQGLGYTF
TRBJ2-7,NA,TRBV7-9,CASSLVAGLYEQYF
TRBJ2-5,TRBD1,TRBV27,CASSLFPGQIQETQYF
TRBJ2-7,NA,TRBV2,CASSERGRTYEQYF
TRBJ1-2,NA,TRBV27,CASSLGSGVGYTF
TRBJ2-7,NA,TRBV5-1,CASTGDSSYEQYF
TRBJ2-5,TRBD2,TRBV30,CAWTPGAGETQYF
TRBJ2-1,NA,TRBV30,CAWSVQAGAYGEQFF
TRBJ1-2,NA,TRBV7-8,CASSLERPPGGNYGYTF
TRBJ2-2,NA,TRBV7-2,CASSPYRQRANTGELFF
TRBJ1-5,NA,TRBV4-1,CASSQDRWGRFQPQHF
TRBJ2-1,NA,TRBV27,CASSHGDGEQFF
TRBJ1-1,NA,TRBV5-1,CASSFFGNWNTEAFF
TRBJ2-7,NA,TRBV14,CASSPSYRAYEQYF
TRBJ2-6,NA,TRBV27,CASSLLSPSGANVLTF
TRBJ2-5,NA,TRBV9,CASSVTGLGETQYF
TRBJ2-2,NA,TRBV9,CASSVVARAGTGELFF
TRBJ2-3,TRBD2,TRBV27,CASSHLEIAGLTDTQYF
TRBJ2-1,NA,TRBV9,CASSGAFRDFDEQFF
TRBJ1-5,NA,TRBV7-6,CASSLVTGGSNQPQHF
TRBJ1-1,NA,TRBV30,CAWSVARGTEAFF
TRBJ2-7,NA,TRBV27,CASRPGGGVPPYEQYF
TRBJ2-1,TRBD1,TRBV7-9,CASSPRTGARYNEQFF
TRBJ2-7,NA,TRBV6-4,CASSDGPGASGDRAPYEQYF
TRBJ2-7,TRBD2,TRBV6-5,CASSYSTGTSSYEQYF
TRBJ2-3,NA,TRBV27,CASSLYPGDTQYF
TRBJ2-7,NA,TRBV5-1,CASSPVNFGGEQYF
TRBJ2-2,NA,TRBV15,CATSRWQASSAGELFF
TRBJ1-2,NA,TRBV27,CASSPGWPNYGYTF
TRBJ2-2,TRBD2,TRBV7-9,CASSSSGPPNTGELFF
TRBJ2-5,NA,TRBV28,CASGRSGKETQYF
TRBJ1-4,TRBD1,TRBV27,CASSPPPGGSELFF
TRBJ2-5,TRBD1,TRBV9,CASSGGYRGETQYF
TRBJ2-3,NA,TRBV4-1,CASSSQGRSALAGTDTQYF
TRBJ2-7,TRBD2,TRBV28,CASRGIAGYEQYF
TRBJ2-7,TRBD1,TRBV6-1,CATQIQGVLSYEQYF
TRBJ2-7,NA,TRBV29-1,CSVVGGFGPEQYF